This entry features one T cell receptor beta chain sequence. Its antigen is currently not known. Per-nucleotide qualities are absent, and no much larger clonotype sits a single base away. At diagnosis, peripheral blood, uninvolved tumor-adjacent lung and tumor were collected and stored as a combination of fresh-frozen and FFPE material. For TCR repertoire profiling, the blood samples were analyzed as peripheral blood mononuclear cells. TCR beta CDR3 regions were sequenced from DNA using the immunoSEQ Assay. Concerning the study's data processing: To compute T cell density, TCR beta template counts were normalized to usable DNA, which was estimated by amplifying housekeeping genes. Richness was estimated with the preseqR package, extrapolating to 400,000 templates for PBMC samples and 120,000 templates for tissue samples. Clonality was defined by subtracting Pielou's evenness from one. Differential abundance testing on productive amino-acid clonotypes, with a minimum total count of 5 and an alpha of 0.1, was used to identify tissue-enriched TCRs. The Jaccard Index and the Morisita Overlap Index were used to quantify repertoire overlap between compartments. TCR beta CDR3s were clustered by GLIPH together with public tetramer-defined viral CDR3s, and at least three viral sequences plus V-gene enrichment were required for viral motifs. TCRdb's version of the immuneACCESS table is confined to in-frame rearrangements and falls short of the full clone set. An unresolved V gene accounts for under half of the shortfall where checked; the remainder is of unknown origin. From that table come the V and J calls and clone size; the DNA was used to work out D and trimming. This sample is represented by approximately 35,000 clones; about 90% of them were singletons. The top ten clonotypes cover 4.1% of the sample.

These data originate in a study of T cells in localized non-small cell lung cancer (TCRdb year 2020). Study-wide context: Comparing tumors with uninvolved tumor-adjacent lungs, the study looked at the T cell repertoires of about 240 patients with early-stage NSCLC. Of the NSCLC patients, around 130 were male and approximately 97 were female, and the mean age was approximately 66 years. The cohort comprised 236 treatment-naïve NSCLC patients with resected, localized lung tumors.

The CDR3 contains 13 residues, cysteine and phenylalanine counted. Only the CDR3 DNA is retained, 39 bases long and in frame from the first base. Trimming costs V 3 bases and J 3 bases, and their ends lie 3 bases apart. The germline V gene (reference sequence) provides CDR1 MNHEY and CDR2 SMNVEV. Points the paper makes about the study in general: The highest T cell clonality was observed in uninvolved tumor-adjacent lung, where clonality exceeded that of tumor, suggesting that antigenic responses were more focused in uninvolved tumor-adjacent lung. Because multi-region sequencing of the tumors was not done, intratumor heterogeneity could not be ruled out. Of the top 100 tumor clones, a median of approximately 60 were detected in paired uninvolved adjacent lung; around 27 were also among that lung's top 100. Higher T cell density in blood was associated with longer overall survival, whereas higher clonality in adjacent lung was associated with shorter survival. Because of the exploratory design, TCR variables were selected using unadjusted p-values without false-discovery rate correction.

This clonotype was obtained from a man aged 40-75 years with stage I lung adenocarcinoma. The sequencing used peripheral blood, collected before any cancer treatment. The rearranged chain carries TRBV27 and TRBJ2-6; the D segment cannot be called with confidence. Read as DNA, the sequence is TGTGCCAGCAGTTTTGGTGGGGCCAACGTCCTGACTTTC. The resulting protein is CASSFGGANVLTF. With all but the CDR3 taken from the reference TRBV27 and TRBJ2-6 genes, the full variable domain is: EAQVTQNPRYLITVTGKKLTVTCSQNMNHEYMSWYRQDPGLGLRQIYYSMNVEVTDKGDVPEGYKVSRKEKRNFPLILESPSPNQTSLYFCASSFGGANVLTFGAGSRLTVL.